This is a list of T cell receptor beta chains from one sample in a study of T cell changes during pregnancy in multiple sclerosis. Clones were sequenced by immunoSEQ multiplex PCR, and TCRdb holds only the in-frame ones, with some missing. The data hold tens of thousands of clones, with 94% observed a single time. The sample here was CD4+ T cells from peripheral blood mononuclear cells, taken in the second trimester of pregnancy. These receptors originate from a female donor with multiple sclerosis, enrolled in a pregnancy study. CDR3s leave out the opening cysteine and the closing phenylalanine or tryptophan.

V,J,CDR3
TRBV10-3,TRBJ1-4,AISPGQVDVGEKLF
TRBV2,TRBJ2-7,ASRRGFFGEQY
TRBV27,TRBJ1-5,ASSLPPGPQH
TRBV19,TRBJ1-2,ASRGREFGYT
TRBV28,TRBJ1-1,ASIWGVGTEAF
TRBV7-2,TRBJ1-5,ASSLTGLNQPQH
TRBV19,TRBJ2-6,ASSTGVGLSGANVLT
TRBV7-6,TRBJ2-7,ASSLLLADRVLSYEQY
TRBV19,TRBJ1-3,ASSIGAGVWELNSGNTIY
TRBV19,TRBJ2-5,ASSQTGLETQY
TRBV28,TRBJ2-3,ASSSGALLAGSTDTQY
TRBV27,TRBJ2-3,ASSLTAGVTQY
TRBV27,TRBJ2-5,ASSLLGTSGGMTQY
TRBV15,TRBJ2-3,ATSTAQGSRTDTQY
TRBV6-5,TRBJ1-1,ASSRGQSEAF
TRBV5-8,TRBJ1-1,ASSRGGAHTEAF
TRBV19,TRBJ1-1,ASSITTRGPEAF
TRBV27,TRBJ2-7,ASSSYQGALSYEQY
TRBV5-1,TRBJ1-4,ASSLGQNNEKLF
TRBV7-9,TRBJ1-1,ASSLALTNTEAF
TRBV18,TRBJ2-5,ASSPGLQETQY
TRBV15,TRBJ2-5,ATSRDRGTVVQETQY
TRBV12-5,TRBJ2-6,ASGLSTGTAGANVLT
TRBV18,TRBJ1-5,ASSPPLRDRAYSNQPQH
TRBV7-2,TRBJ1-2,ASSLGEGGYT
TRBV6-6,TRBJ1-1,ASTDEPRGTEAF
TRBV18,TRBJ2-3,ASSAGLPTDTQY
TRBV7-2,TRBJ1-2,ASSLWQEKLDGYT
TRBV7-9,TRBJ1-4,ASSTGTGGRTNEKLF
TRBV9,TRBJ2-2,ASSSGNTGELF
TRBV7-2,TRBJ1-2,ASSSALGRKPPIAT
TRBV10-3,TRBJ1-3,AITQDRGSGNTIY